A single T cell receptor (beta chain) is shown here with its context. A quantity of about 0.5 to 1 ug RNA underwent reverse transcription using random hexamers. Amplification of TCR beta CDR3 was carried out by immunoSEQ multiplex PCR, which covered 54 Vbeta and 13 Jbeta segments. TCRdb called the immunoSEQ multiplex PCR reads again in MiXCR, with one record for every CDR3 protein. The sample has over 300,000 distinct CDR3 sequences; 90% to 95% are singletons. The data belong to a study of CD8 T cells in Susac syndrome. Germline V gene data show CDR1 as SGHRS and CDR2 as YFSETQ. V was clipped by 7 bases and J by 2 bases, with 28 bases between them. The length of the CDR3 is 18 residues. The study sequenced TCR beta in blood CD8+ and CD4+ T cells. Negative magnetic isolation gave CD8+ and CD4+ cells; FACS enriched CD8+ TEMRA.

The rearrangement uses TRBV5-1 and TRBJ2-7, with D maybe TRBD2 (7 bases). Material: CD4+ T cells from PBMCs. The sequence came from a human donor with multiple sclerosis. In DNA form, the CDR3 reads TGCGCCAGCCAACGGGGGGCACAGGTACGAAGCGGGGCCTACGAGCAGTACTTC. Encoded protein: CASQRGAQVRSGAYEQYF.